This TCR beta chain was obtained from a study of beta chain features in type 1 diabetes. Study-level points and caveats: Since sequencing was performed on cDNA, cells with high TCR expression could be over-represented. There was a moderate but significant shortening of TCRB CDR3s in all four CD4+ subsets of Type 1 diabetes patients.

This clone has a handful of counts. No antigen is known for it. V was clipped by 1 base and J by 10 bases, with 5 bases between them. Germline CDR1 and CDR2: SEHNR and FQNEAQ (reference sequence). The CDR3 spans 12 residues. cDNA synthesis used the whole RNA isolate, giving expressed TCRB sequences. Sequencing of naive, central memory and regulatory T cell samples gave an average of about 3.57 million reads. Assay: immunoSEQ multiplex PCR; the TCRdb copy retains only in-frame clones and omits some. The table lists 600,000 to 700,000 clones, around 12% of them singletons. The material sequenced was naive CD4+ T cells from blood. The genes are TRBV7-9 and TRBJ1-6; D is unclear. The TCR sequence derives from a man aged 25 to 40 with type 1 diabetes. CDR3: CASSLGESPLHF. As DNA, the CDR3 is TGTGCCAGCAGCTTAGGTGAATCACCCCTCCACTTT.